This note documents a single T cell receptor (beta chain) sequence. The sample comes from a study of blood T cell repertoires in COVID-19. The wider study: Material from acute and convalescent COVID-19 was sourced from the United States, Italy and Spain. T cells, B-cell-depleted T cells, or PBMCs provided the cDNA or gDNA that served as material.

As handled by the study authors: Amplification from reference gene primers served as the basis for estimated nucleated cell counts. Profiled with immunoSEQ multiplex PCR; TCRdb holds only in-frame clones, not every one. Clone size and V and J calls were adopted from that table, with D and trimming inferred from the DNA. The sample contains tens of thousands of clones, 80% to 85% of which appear only once. The source is a human donor in a cohort sampled during active COVID-19. The sequenced sample was peripheral blood.

CDR3 nucleotides: TGCGCCAGCAGCTTGAAGGGGCAGGGGAACACCGGGGAGCTGTTTTTT. This encodes CASSLKGQGNTGELFF. The gene calls are TRBV5-1 and TRBJ2-2; D may be TRBD1 (5 bases). CDR1 is SGHRS, CDR2 YFSETQ, per germline. V was trimmed by 1 base and J by 1 base, leaving 11 bases between them. This CDR3 comprises 16 residues.